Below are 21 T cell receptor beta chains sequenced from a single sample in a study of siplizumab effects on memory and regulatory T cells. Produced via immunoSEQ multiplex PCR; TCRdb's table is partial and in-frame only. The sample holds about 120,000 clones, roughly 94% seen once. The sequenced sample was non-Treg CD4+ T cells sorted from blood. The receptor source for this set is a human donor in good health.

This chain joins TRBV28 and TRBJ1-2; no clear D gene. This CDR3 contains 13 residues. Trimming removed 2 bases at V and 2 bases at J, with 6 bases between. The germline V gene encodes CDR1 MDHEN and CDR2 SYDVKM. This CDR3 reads CASSLDQNYGYTF. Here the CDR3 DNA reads TGTGCCAGCAGTTTAGATCAGAACTATGGCTACACCTTC.

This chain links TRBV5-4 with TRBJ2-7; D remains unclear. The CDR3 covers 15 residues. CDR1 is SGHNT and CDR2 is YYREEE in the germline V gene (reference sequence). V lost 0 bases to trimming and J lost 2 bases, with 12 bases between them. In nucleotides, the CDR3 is TGTGCCAGCAGCTTGGTCCCCGGTCCACCCTACGAGCAGTACTTC. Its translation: CASSLVPGPPYEQYF. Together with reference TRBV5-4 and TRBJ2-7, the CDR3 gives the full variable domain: ETGVTQSPTHLIKTRGQQVTLRCSSQSGHNTVSWYQQALGQGPQFIFQYYREEENGRGNFPPRFSGLQFPNYSSELNVNALELDDSALYLCASSLVPGPPYEQYFGPGTRLTVT.

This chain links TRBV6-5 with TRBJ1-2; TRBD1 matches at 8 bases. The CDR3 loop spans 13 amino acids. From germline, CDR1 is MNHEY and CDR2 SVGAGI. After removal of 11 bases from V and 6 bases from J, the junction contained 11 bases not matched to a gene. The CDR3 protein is CAVRKGQGDGYTF. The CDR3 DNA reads TGTGCCGTTCGTAAAGGACAGGGCGATGGCTACACCTTC.

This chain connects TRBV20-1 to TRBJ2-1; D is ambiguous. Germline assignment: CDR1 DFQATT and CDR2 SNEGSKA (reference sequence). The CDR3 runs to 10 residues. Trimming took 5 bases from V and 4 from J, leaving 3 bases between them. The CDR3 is CSAPYNEQFF. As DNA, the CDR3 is TGCAGTGCTCCGTACAATGAGCAGTTCTTC.

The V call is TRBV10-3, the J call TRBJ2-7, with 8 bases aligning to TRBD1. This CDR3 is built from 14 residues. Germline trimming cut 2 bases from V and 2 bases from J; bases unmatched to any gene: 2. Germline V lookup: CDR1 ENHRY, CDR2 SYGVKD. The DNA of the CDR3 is TGTGCCATCAGTGAGGGGACAGGACCCTACGAGCAGTACTTC. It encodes CAISEGTGPYEQYF.

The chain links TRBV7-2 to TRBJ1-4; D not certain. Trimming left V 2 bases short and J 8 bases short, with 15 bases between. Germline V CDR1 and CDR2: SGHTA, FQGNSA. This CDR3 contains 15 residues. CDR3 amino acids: CASSLSGPVSEKLFF. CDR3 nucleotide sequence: TGTGCCAGCAGCTTATCCGGCCCCGTCAGCGAAAAACTGTTTTTT.

The CDR3 protein is CASRADSYSNQPQHF. In nucleotides, the CDR3 is TGTGCCAGCAGAGCAGACAGCTATAGCAATCAGCCCCAGCATTTT. The V call is TRBV2, the J call TRBJ1-5, with D possibly TRBD1 on 5 matching bases. The CDR3 contains 15 residues. Germline lookup yields CDR1 SNHLY and CDR2 FYNNEI. The ends were cut back, 6 bases at V and 0 bases at J, with 12 bases in the middle.

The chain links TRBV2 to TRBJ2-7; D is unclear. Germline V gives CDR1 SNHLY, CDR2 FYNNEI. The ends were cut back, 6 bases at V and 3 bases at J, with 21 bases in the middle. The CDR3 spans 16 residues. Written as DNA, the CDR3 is TGTGCCAGCAGATCGTACTTAGTCAGAACCGACTACGAGCAGTACTTC. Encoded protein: CASRSYLVRTDYEQYF.

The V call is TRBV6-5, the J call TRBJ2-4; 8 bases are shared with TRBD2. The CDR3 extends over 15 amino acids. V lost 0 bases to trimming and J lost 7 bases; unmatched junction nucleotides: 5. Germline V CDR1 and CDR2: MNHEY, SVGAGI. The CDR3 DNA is TGTGCCAGCAGTTACTCGTTTGCGGGAGGTAACATTCAGTACTTC. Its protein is CASSYSFAGGNIQYF.

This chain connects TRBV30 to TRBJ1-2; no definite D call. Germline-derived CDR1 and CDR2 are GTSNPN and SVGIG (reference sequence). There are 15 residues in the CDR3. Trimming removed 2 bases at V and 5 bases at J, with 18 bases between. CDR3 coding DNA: TGTGCCTGGAGTCCCCCCATGAGGACGGATTATGGCTACACCTTC. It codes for CAWSPPMRTDYGYTF.

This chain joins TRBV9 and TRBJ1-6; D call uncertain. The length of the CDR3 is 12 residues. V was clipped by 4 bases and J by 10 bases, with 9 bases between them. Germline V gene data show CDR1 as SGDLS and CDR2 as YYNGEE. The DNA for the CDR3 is TGTGCCAGCAGCCCCGATTGGTCACCCCTCCACTTT. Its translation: CASSPDWSPLHF.

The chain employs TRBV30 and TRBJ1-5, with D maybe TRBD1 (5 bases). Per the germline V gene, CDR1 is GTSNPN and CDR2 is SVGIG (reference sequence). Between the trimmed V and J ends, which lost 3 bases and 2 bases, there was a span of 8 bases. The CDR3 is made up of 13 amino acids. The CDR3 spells CAWRGRGNQPQHF. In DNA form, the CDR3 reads TGTGCCTGGAGAGGCAGGGGCAATCAGCCCCAGCATTTT.

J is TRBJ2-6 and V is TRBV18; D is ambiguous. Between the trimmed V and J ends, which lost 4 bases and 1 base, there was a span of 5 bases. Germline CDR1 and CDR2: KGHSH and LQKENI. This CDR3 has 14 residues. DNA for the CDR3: TGTGCCAGCTCACGGCCGTCTGGGGCCAACGTCCTGACTTTC. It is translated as CASSRPSGANVLTF.

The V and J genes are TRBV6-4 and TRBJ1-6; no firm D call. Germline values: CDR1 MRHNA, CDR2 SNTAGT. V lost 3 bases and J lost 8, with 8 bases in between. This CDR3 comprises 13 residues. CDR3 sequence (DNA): TGTGCCAGCAGTGAAGGGCGGGATTCACCCCTCCACTTT. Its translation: CASSEGRDSPLHF.

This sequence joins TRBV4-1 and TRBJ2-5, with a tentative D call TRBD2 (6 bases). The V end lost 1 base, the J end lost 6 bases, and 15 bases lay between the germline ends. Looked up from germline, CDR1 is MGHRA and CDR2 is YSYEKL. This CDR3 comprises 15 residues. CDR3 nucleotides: TGCGCCAGCAGCCAAGGCCGGAGGGGTTTGCAGACCCAGTACTTC. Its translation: CASSQGRRGLQTQYF.

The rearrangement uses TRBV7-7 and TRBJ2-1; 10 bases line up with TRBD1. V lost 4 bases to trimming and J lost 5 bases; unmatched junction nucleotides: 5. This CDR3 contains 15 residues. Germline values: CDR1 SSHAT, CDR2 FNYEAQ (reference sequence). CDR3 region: CASSSRQGADNEQFF. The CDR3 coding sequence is TGTGCCAGCAGCTCCAGACAGGGGGCTGACAATGAGCAGTTCTTC.

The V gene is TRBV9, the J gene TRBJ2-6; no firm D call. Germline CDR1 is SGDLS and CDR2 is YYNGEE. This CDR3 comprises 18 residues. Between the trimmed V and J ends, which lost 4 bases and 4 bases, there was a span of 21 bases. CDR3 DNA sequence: TGTGCCAGCAGCCCCAAGTTGAGCCTCAGGCAAGGGGCCAACGTCCTGACTTTC. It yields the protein CASSPKLSLRQGANVLTF.

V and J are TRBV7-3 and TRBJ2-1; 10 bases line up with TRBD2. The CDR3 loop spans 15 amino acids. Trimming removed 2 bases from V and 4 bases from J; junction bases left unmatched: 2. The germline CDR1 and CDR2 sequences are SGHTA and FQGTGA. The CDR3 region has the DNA TGTGCCAGCAGCTTATCTAGCGGGAGTTACAATGAGCAGTTCTTC. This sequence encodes CASSLSSGSYNEQFF.

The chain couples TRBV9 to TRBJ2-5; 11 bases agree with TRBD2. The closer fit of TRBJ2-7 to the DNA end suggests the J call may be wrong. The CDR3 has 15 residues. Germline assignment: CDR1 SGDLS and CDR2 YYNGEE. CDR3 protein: CASSVGLAGGYEQYF. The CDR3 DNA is TGTGCCAGCAGCGTTGGTCTAGCGGGGGGATACGAGCAGTACTTC.

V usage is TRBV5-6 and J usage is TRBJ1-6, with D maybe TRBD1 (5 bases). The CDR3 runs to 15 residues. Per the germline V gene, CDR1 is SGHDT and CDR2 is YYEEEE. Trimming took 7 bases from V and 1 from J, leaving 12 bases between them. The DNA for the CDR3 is TGTGCCAGCCGGCCCAGGGAATCCTATAATTCACCCCTCCACTTT. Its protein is CASRPRESYNSPLHF.

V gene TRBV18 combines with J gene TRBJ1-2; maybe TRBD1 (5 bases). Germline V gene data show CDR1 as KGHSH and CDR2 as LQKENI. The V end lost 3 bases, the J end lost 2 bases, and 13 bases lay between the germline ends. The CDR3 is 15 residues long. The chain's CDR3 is CASSPFDSTNYGYTF. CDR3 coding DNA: TGTGCCAGCTCACCTTTTGACAGCACCAACTATGGCTACACCTTC.